This T cell receptor (beta chain) derives from a study of cytomegalovirus exposure and HLA in healthy donors. PCR primers comprised 60 Vbeta and 13 Jbeta primers. The data were produced by immunoSEQ multiplex PCR, yet TCRdb's version contains in-frame clones alone and is incomplete. The sample holds around 170,000 clones; more than 60% are singletons and the top ten take approximately 1.5%. This TCR was recovered from a man aged 18 to 30 in good health and CMV-seronegative. Sample: PBMCs.

The CDR3 spells CASSYTGNTEAFF. The CDR3 DNA is TGTGCCAGCAGTTACACGGGGAACACTGAAGCTTTCTTT. The chain combines TRBV6-6 with TRBJ1-1; D gene unclear. The CDR3 spans 13 residues. CDR1 and CDR2 (germline): MNHNY, SVGAGI (reference sequence). Trimming removed 2 bases from V and 1 base from J, with 5 bases in between.